This TCR beta chain derives from a study of blood T cells in healthy people across ages. Together with a sample-barcoded 5' primer, a J-beta primer mix was included in a second PCR lasting about 6 to 11 cycles. TCRdb re-called the 5' RACE reads with MiXCR, one entry per CDR3 protein. The sample shows about 800,000 distinct CDR3 sequences, roughly 64% of them seen only once. As for this clonotype: Its matching antigen is unknown.

Notes on the study in general: The donors' CMV status was not determined, possibly confounding changes in expanded clonotypes.

V lost 4 bases, J lost 2 bases, and 11 bases lay in between. Germline V CDR1 and CDR2: DFQATT, SNEGSKA (reference sequence). The CDR3 runs 13 residues. The rearrangement uses TRBV20-1 and TRBJ2-5, with D possibly matching TRBD2 (6 bases). Sequencing was carried out using blood. The sequence was obtained from a man younger than 45 in good health. The CDR3 sequence is CSATSGLQETQYF. The CDR3 DNA sequence: TGCAGTGCTACCAGCGGGTTGCAAGAGACCCAGTACTTC.